This TCR beta chain was sequenced for a study of tumor and adjacent non-tumor tissue in lung cancer. About the research overall: Approximately 4 million productive TCRbeta reads were obtained per sample on average. Findings and caveats of the study: Top 100 clones took a larger repertoire share in normal lung.

TCRbeta libraries were built with three rounds of nested PCR, modified from ARM-PCR. TCRdb reprocessed the multiplex PCR reads via MiXCR and lists one record per CDR3 protein. The sample carries 75,000 to 95,000 distinct CDR3 sequences, approximately 65% recorded once. On this clonotype: The target antigen is unknown.

This sample's RNA came from whole unsorted tissue. The sequence was obtained from a man aged 55 to 70 with non-small cell lung cancer. The source material was lung tumor tissue.

The CDR3 here is CASSMFAQGSMNTEAFF. CDR3 nucleotide sequence: TGTGCCAGCAGCATGTTTGCGCAGGGTAGTATGAACACTGAAGCTTTCTTT. The chain links TRBV5-6 to TRBJ1-1; D is perhaps TRBD1 (5 bases). V was clipped by 4 bases and J by 0 bases, with 19 bases between them. Germline V gene data show CDR1 as SGHDT and CDR2 as YYEEEE. CDR3 size: 17 residues.